The 8 T cell receptor beta chains listed next were all sequenced from one sample in a study of shared clonotypes between healthy human individuals. TCRdb keeps only in-frame clones here, not all; method: immunoSEQ multiplex PCR. Found here are approximately 2.5 million clones, 93% of them singletons; the top ten hold approximately 0.35%. The sample comprised naive CD4+ T cells from PBMCs. The sample's subset: CD45RA+ positively selected. The source is a man aged 18 to 30 in good health. Some clones in this sample may be carry-over from other donors' samples.

This clone has more than one count but fewer than ten. This rearrangement joins TRBV11-3 to TRBJ1-5, with a weak D call TRBD1 (5 bases). This CDR3 region has 14 residues. Germline V gene sequence: CDR1 SGHNT, CDR2 YENEEA. The V and J ends lost 3 bases and 0 bases respectively, with 6 bases between them. This chain's CDR3 is CASSLTVSNQPQHF. The DNA for the CDR3 is TGTGCCAGCAGCTTGACAGTTAGCAATCAGCCCCAGCATTTT.

The chain couples TRBV2 to TRBJ2-5; 10 bases match TRBD1. The DNA end lines up better with TRBJ2-7; the J call may be wrong. Germline V CDR1 and CDR2: SNHLY, FYNNEI. CDR3 size: 16 residues. The CDR3 DNA reads TGTGCCAGCACCGACCTGTGGGGGACAGGGGTTTACGAGCAGTACTTC. Encoded protein: CASTDLWGTGVYEQYF.

The rearrangement joins TRBV5-4 to TRBJ1-3; 8 nucleotides match TRBD1. The CDR3 loop spans 16 amino acids. Germline V CDR1 and CDR2: SGHNT, YYREEE (reference sequence). V dropped 0 bases and J dropped 4; count of bases not matched to a gene: 6. This chain's CDR3 is CASSLDAGGAGNTIYF. The CDR3 nucleotides read TGTGCCAGCAGCTTGGACGCAGGGGGCGCGGGAAACACCATATATTTT.

This chain links TRBV5-4 with TRBJ2-2, with TRBD2 as a possible D gene (5 bases). The ends were cut back, 0 bases at V and 2 bases at J, with 8 bases in the middle. The CDR3 loop spans 15 amino acids. Germline assignment: CDR1 SGHNT and CDR2 YYREEE (reference sequence). The CDR3 nucleotides are TGTGCCAGCAGCTTGGCTCGGGGAAACACCGGGGAGCTGTTTTTT. This codes for CASSLARGNTGELFF.

The DNA for the CDR3 is TGTGCCAGCAGCTCGGGGGCCTCGGGGGAGCAGTACTTC. Amino acid sequence: CASSSGASGEQYF. V and J are TRBV7-3 and TRBJ2-7, with D perhaps given as TRBD1 or TRBD2 (6 bases each). CDR1 and CDR2 (germline): SGHTA, FQGTGA. The CDR3 sequence is 13 residues long. V lost 4 bases, J lost 7 bases, and 14 bases lay in between.

V and J are TRBV28 and TRBJ1-5, with D maybe TRBD1 (6 bases). The germline CDR1 and CDR2 sequences are MDHEN and SYDVKM. The CDR3 runs to 15 residues. V lost 5 bases and J lost 1, with 12 bases in between. The CDR3 DNA reads as TGTGCCAGCAGTGGATACAGGGTGAGCAATCAGCCCCAGCATTTT. As protein: CASSGYRVSNQPQHF.

This chain links TRBV10-3 with TRBJ1-1, with TRBD1 matching 9 bases. Germline V CDR1 and CDR2: ENHRY, SYGVKD. The junction had 2 bases not matched to a gene; V was cut back by 0 bases and J by 0 bases. The CDR3 has 16 amino acids. CDR3: CAISESTGGLNTEAFF. The DNA for the CDR3 is TGTGCCATCAGTGAGTCGACAGGGGGTTTGAACACTGAAGCTTTCTTT.

The rearrangement joins TRBV7-3 to TRBJ1-2, with D uncertain. V was shortened by 4 bases and J by 7 bases, with 16 bases between the two germline ends. The germline CDR1 and CDR2 sequences are SGHTA and FQGTGA. CDR3 length: 14 residues. Written as DNA, the CDR3 is TGTGCCAGCAGCTCACTCGGGGTCTCGGGTGGCTACACCTTC. This translates into CASSSLGVSGGYTF.